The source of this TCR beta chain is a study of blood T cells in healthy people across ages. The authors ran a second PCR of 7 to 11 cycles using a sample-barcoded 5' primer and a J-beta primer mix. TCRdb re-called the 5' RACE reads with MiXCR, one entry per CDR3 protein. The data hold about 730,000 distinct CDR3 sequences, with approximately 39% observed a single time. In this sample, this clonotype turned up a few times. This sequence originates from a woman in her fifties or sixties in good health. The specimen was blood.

The CDR3 DNA follows: TGTGCCAGCACCAACGGACAGCTTGGTTATGGCTACACCTTC. This translates into CASTNGQLGYGYTF. The gene calls are TRBV27 and TRBJ1-2; TRBD1 is a possible D gene (6 bases). V lost 7 bases and J 5 bases, leaving 17 bases between the germline ends. This CDR3 is built from 14 residues. Germline CDR1 reads MNHEY; CDR2 reads SMNVEV (reference sequence).